The clone carrying this T cell receptor beta chain showed up just a few times. The data were obtained in a study of blood T cells in healthy people across ages. Sample-barcoded 5' priming and a J-beta primer mix drove a second PCR of 7 to 11 cycles. TCRdb fed the 5' RACE reads into MiXCR, producing one record per CDR3 protein. The table has more than 550,000 distinct CDR3 sequences, 22% seen once. The CDR3 is 12 amino acids. Looked up from germline, CDR1 is LNHNV and CDR2 is YYDKDF (reference sequence). Trimming shortened V by 0 bases and J by 6 bases, and 6 bases separated the two germline ends. This receptor was identified in a man in his 70s in good health. V gene TRBV15 combines with J gene TRBJ2-7; D unclear. Sequencing was done on a sample of blood. Here the CDR3 reads CATSREMGEQYF. CDR3 sequence (DNA): TGTGCCACCAGCAGAGAAATGGGCGAGCAGTACTTC. The full variable domain, with the rest looked up from reference TRBV15 and TRBJ2-7, is DAMVIQNPRYQVTQFGKPVTLSCSQTLNHNVMYWYQQKSSQAPKLLFHYYDKDFNNEADTPDNFQSRRPNTSFCFLDIRSPGLGDTAMYLCATSREMGEQYFGPGTRLTVT.